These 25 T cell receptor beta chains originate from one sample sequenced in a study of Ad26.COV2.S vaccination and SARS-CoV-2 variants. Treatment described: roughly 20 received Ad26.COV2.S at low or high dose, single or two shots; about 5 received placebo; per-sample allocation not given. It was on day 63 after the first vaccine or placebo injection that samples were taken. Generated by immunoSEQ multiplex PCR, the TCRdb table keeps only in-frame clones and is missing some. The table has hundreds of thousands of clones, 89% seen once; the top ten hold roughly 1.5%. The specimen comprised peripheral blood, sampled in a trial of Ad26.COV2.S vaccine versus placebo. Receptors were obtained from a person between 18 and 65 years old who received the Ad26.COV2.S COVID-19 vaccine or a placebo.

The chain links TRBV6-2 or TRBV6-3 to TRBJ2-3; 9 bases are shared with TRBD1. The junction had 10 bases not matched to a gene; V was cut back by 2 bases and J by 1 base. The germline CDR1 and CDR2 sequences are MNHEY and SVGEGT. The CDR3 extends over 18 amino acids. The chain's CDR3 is CASSYAGQGGGGTDTQYF. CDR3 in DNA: TGTGCCAGCAGTTACGCGGGACAGGGAGGTGGTGGCACAGATACGCAGTATTTT.

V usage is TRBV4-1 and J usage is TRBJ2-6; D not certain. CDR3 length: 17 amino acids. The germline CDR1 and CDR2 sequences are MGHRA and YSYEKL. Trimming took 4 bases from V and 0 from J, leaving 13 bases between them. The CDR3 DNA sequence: TGCGCCAGCAGCCTTAGTGACGCCAACTCTGGGGCCAACGTCCTGACTTTC. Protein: CASSLSDANSGANVLTF.

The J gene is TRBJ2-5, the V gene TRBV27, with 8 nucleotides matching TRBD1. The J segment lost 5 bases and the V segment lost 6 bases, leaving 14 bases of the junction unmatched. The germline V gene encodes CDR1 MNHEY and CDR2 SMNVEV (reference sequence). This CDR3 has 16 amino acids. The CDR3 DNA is TGTGCCAGCAGCACCTTTATGGCAGGGGGCGCGGAGACCCAGTACTTC. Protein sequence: CASSTFMAGGAETQYF.

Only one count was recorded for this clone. CDR3 region: CASSEQGISNQPQHF. In nucleotides, the CDR3 is TGTGCCAGCAGTGAACAGGGGATTAGCAATCAGCCCCAGCATTTT. The V call is TRBV2, the J call TRBJ1-5; TRBD1 might be the D (6 bases). The CDR3 totals 15 residues. Trimming took 2 bases from V and 0 from J, leaving 8 bases between them. Per the germline V gene, CDR1 is SNHLY and CDR2 is FYNNEI. The full variable domain, in which reference TRBV2 and TRBJ1-5 provide the parts outside the CDR3, is EPEVTQTPSHQVTQMGQEVILRCVPISNHLYFYWYRQILGQKVEFLVSFYNNEISEKSEIFDDQFSVERPDGSNFTLKIRSTKLEDSAMYFCASSEQGISNQPQHFGDGTRLSIL.

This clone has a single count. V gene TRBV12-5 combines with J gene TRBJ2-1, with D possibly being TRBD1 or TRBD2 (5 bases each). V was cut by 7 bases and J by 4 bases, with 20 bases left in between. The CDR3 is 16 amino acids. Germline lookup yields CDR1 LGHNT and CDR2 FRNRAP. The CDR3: CASALYGDGAYNEQFF. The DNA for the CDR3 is TGTGCTAGTGCCCTTTACGGGGATGGGGCTTACAATGAGCAGTTCTTC.

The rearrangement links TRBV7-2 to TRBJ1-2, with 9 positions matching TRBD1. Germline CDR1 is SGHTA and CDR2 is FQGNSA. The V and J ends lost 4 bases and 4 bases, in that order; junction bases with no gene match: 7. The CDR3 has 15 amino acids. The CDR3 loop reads CASSSRPGQGYGYTF. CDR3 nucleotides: TGTGCCAGCAGCTCCCGACCGGGACAGGGCTATGGCTACACCTTC.

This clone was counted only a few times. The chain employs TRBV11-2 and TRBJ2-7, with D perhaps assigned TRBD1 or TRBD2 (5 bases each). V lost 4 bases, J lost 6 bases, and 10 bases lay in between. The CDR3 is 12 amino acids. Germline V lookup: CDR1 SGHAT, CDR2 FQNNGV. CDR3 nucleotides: TGTGCCAGCAGCTCCTTAGGGACCGAGCAGTACTTC. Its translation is CASSSLGTEQYF.

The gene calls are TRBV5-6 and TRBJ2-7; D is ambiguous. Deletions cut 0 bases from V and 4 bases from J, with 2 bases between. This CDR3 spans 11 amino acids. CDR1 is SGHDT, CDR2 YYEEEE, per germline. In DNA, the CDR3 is TGTGCCAGCAGCTTGGAGTACGAGCAGTACTTC. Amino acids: CASSLEYEQYF.

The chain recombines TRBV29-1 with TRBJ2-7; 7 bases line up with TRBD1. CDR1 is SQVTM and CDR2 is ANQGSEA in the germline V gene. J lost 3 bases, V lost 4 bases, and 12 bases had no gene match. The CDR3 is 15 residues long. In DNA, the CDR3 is TGCAGCGTTGGGCGAAGACAGGGAAGTCTCTACGAGCAGTACTTC. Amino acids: CSVGRRQGSLYEQYF.

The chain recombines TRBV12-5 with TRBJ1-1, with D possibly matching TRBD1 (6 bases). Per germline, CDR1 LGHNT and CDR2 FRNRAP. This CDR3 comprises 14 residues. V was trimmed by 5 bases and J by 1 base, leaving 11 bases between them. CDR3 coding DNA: TGTGCTAGTGGTCCGGACAGTGAGAACACTGAAGCTTTCTTT. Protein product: CASGPDSENTEAFF.

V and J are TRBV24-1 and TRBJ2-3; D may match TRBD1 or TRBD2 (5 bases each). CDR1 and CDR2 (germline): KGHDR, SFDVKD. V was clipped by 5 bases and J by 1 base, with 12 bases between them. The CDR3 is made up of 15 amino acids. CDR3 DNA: TGTGCCACCAGTGTCGGGACCCTGGGCACAGATACGCAGTATTTT. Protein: CATSVGTLGTDTQYF.

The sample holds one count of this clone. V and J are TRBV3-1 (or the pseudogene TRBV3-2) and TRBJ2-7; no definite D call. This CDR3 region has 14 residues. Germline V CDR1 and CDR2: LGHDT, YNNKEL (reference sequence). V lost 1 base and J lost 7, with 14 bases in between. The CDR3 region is CASSQVHGLGEQYF. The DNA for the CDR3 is TGTGCCAGCAGCCAAGTCCACGGCCTCGGAGAGCAGTACTTC.

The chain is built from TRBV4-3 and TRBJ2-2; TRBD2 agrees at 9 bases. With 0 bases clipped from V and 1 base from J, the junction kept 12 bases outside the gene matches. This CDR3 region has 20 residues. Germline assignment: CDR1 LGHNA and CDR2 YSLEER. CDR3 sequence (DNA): TGCGCCAGCAGCCAAGAGTTGGCGGGGGGGCCGCGGCTGAACACCGGGGAGCTGTTTTTT. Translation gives CASSQELAGGPRLNTGELFF.

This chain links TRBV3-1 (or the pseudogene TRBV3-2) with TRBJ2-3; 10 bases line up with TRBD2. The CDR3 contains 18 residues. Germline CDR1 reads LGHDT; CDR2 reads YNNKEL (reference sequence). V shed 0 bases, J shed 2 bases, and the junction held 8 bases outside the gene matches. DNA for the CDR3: TGTGCCAGCAGCCAAGAATCGGTTCTAGCGGGGGCCACAGATACGCAGTATTTT. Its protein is CASSQESVLAGATDTQYF.

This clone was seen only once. The CDR3 sequence: CASSTRAGNEQFF. The CDR3 DNA reads as TGTGCCAGCAGTACCCGGGCGGGCAATGAGCAGTTCTTC. The chain has TRBV6-5 and TRBJ2-1; weak D call: TRBD2 (5 bases). This CDR3 comprises 13 residues. The germline CDR1 and CDR2 sequences are MNHEY and SVGAGI. V lost 5 bases and J 6 bases, leaving 11 bases between the germline ends.

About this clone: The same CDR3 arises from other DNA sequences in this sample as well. The CDR3 nucleotides read TGTGCCAGCAGTTATGGCCTAGCTTACGAGCAGTACTTC. As protein: CASSYGLAYEQYF. The gene calls are TRBV6-5 and TRBJ2-7, with TRBD2 as a possible D gene (5 bases). CDR1 MNHEY and CDR2 SVGAGI come from the germline V gene. V was trimmed by 3 bases and J by 4 bases, leaving 10 bases between them. The CDR3 covers 13 residues.

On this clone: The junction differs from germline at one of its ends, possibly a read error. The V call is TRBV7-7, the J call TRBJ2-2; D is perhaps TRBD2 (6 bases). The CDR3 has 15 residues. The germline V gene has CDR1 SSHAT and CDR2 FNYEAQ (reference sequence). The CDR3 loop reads CASSPGGGLTGELFF. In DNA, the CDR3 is TGTGCTAGCAGCCCCGGAGGAGGGCTCACCGGGGAGCTGTTTTTT.

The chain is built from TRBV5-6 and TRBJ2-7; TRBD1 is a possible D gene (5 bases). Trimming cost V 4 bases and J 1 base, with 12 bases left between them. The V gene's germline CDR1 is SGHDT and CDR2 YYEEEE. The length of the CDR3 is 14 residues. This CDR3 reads CASSPRVKSYEQYF. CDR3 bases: TGTGCCAGCAGCCCCAGGGTTAAATCCTACGAGCAGTACTTC.

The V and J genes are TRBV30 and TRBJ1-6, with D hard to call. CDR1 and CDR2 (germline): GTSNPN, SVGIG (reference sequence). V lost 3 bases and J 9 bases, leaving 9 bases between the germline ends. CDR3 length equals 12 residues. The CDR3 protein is CAWRGTGSPLHF. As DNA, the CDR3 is TGTGCCTGGAGGGGAACCGGTTCACCCCTCCACTTT. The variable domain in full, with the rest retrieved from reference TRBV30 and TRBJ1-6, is SQTIHQWPATLVQPVGSPLSLECTVEGTSNPNLYWYRQAAGRGLQLLFYSVGIGQISSEVPQNLSASRPQDRQFILSSKKLLLSDSGFYLCAWRGTGSPLHFGNGTRLTVT.

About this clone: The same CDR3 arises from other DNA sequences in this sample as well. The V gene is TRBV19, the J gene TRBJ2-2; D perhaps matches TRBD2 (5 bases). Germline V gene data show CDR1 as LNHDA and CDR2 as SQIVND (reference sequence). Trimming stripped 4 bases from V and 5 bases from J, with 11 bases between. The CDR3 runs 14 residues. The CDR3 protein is CASSTTGSTGELFF. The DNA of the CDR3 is TGTGCCAGTAGTACCACGGGGAGTACCGGGGAGCTGTTTTTT.

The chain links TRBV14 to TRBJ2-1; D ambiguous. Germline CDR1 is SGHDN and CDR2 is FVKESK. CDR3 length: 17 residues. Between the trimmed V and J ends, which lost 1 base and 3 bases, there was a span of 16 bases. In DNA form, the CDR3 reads TGTGCCAGCAGCCAAGTTCTAGGACCCTCAATCTACAATGAGCAGTTCTTC. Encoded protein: CASSQVLGPSIYNEQFF. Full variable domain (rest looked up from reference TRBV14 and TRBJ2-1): EAGVTQFPSHSVIEKGQTVTLRCDPISGHDNLYWYRRVMGKEIKFLLHFVKESKQDESGMPNNRFLAERTGGTYSTLKVQPAELEDSGVYFCASSQVLGPSIYNEQFFGPGTRLTVL.

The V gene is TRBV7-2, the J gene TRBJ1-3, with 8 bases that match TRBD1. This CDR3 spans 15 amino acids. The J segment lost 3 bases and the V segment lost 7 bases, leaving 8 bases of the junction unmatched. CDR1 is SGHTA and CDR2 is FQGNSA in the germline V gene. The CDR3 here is CASTSPGGFGNTIYF. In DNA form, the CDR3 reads TGTGCCAGCACCTCCCCAGGGGGCTTTGGAAACACCATATATTTT.

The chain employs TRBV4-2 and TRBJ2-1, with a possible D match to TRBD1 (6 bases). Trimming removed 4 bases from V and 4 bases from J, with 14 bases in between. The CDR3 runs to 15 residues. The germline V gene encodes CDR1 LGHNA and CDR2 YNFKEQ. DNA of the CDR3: TGTGCCAGCAGCCCTAAACCGGACAGTTACAATGAGCAGTTCTTC. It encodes CASSPKPDSYNEQFF.

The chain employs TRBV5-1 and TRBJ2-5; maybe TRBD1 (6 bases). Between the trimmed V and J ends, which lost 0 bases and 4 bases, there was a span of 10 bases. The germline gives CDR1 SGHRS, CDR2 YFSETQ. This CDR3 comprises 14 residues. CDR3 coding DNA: TGCGCCAGCAGCTTGGTGGGGGCCGTAGAGACCCAGTACTTC. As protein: CASSLVGAVETQYF.

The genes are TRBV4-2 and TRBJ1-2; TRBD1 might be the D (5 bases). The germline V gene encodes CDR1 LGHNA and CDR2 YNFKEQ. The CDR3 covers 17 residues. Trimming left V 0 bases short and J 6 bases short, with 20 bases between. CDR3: CASSQEEGYSRKDGYTF. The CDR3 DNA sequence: TGTGCCAGCAGCCAAGAAGAGGGGTACAGTAGAAAGGATGGCTACACCTTC.